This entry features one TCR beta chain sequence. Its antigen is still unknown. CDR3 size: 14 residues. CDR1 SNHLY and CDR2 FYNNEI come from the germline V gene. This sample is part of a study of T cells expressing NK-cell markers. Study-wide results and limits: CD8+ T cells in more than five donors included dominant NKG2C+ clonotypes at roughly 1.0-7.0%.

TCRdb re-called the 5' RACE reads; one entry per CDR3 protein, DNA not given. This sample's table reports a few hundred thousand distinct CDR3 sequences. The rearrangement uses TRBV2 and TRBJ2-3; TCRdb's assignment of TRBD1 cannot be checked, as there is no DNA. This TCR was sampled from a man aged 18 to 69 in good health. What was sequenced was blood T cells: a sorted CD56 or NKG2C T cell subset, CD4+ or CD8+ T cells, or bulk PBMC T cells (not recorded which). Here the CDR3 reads CASTFRGLTDTQYF.